These 31 T cell receptor beta chains share one sample of origin, sequenced in a study of a mutant IDH1 vaccine in newly diagnosed glioma. Time point meaning: week 23, last vaccination. Alongside topical imiquimod, each dose of vaccine comprised 300 ug of mutant IDH1 20-mer peptide. Their cognate antigens are unknown. Here immunoSEQ multiplex PCR was the method, and the copy in TCRdb shows in-frame clones only, minus some. The data contain roughly 30,000 clones, 88% of them seen just once; the ten biggest clones take up less than 3%. This specimen was PBMCs, taken from a glioma patient whose treatment included an IDH1 peptide vaccine. The receptors originated from a middle-aged man with glioma.

The chain carries TRBV18 and TRBJ1-2; D gene ambiguous. The CDR3 consists of 14 residues. V dropped 2 bases and J dropped 8 bases, with 15 bases sitting between them. Germline CDR1 KGHSH, CDR2 LQKENI. The CDR3 here is CASSPNPGQQGYTF. The CDR3, as DNA: TGTGCCAGCTCACCAAATCCCGGGCAACAGGGCTACACCTTC.

The chain combines TRBV5-6 with TRBJ2-3; the match to TRBD1 covers 8 bases. Germline loops: CDR1 SGHDT, CDR2 YYEEEE. J gave up 2 bases and V 4 bases, and 9 bases lay outside the gene matches. The CDR3 extends over 16 amino acids. In nucleotides, the CDR3 is TGTGCCAGCAGCCAGATCCGGGACAGGAACACAGATACGCAGTATTTT. It translates to CASSQIRDRNTDTQYF.

The chain employs TRBV28 and TRBJ1-4; no reliable D call. Trimming stripped 1 base from V and 7 bases from J, with 19 bases between. Germline loops: CDR1 MDHEN, CDR2 SYDVKM. The CDR3 is 17 amino acids. CDR3: CASSLLAWREGGEKLFF. DNA for the CDR3: TGTGCCAGCAGTTTATTAGCTTGGAGGGAAGGAGGTGAAAAACTGTTTTTT.

The chain recombines TRBV6-5 with TRBJ2-7; possibly TRBD2 for D (6 bases). Germline V gives CDR1 MNHEY, CDR2 SVGAGI. This CDR3 contains 12 residues. Trimming pared 6 bases from V and 6 bases from J, leaving 12 bases between. CDR3 residues: CASRGTHGEQYF. CDR3 DNA: TGTGCCAGCAGAGGGACTCATGGCGAGCAGTACTTC.

The V and J genes are TRBV10-2 and TRBJ1-3; D might be TRBD1 (6 bases). V lost 3 bases and J 1 base, leaving 16 bases between the germline ends. Per the germline V gene, CDR1 is WSHSY and CDR2 is SAAADI. CDR3 size: 17 residues. CDR3 sequence: CASSDNQGSGSGNTIYF. CDR3 DNA sequence: TGCGCCAGCAGTGACAACCAGGGGAGTGGGTCTGGAAACACCATATATTTT.

This chain connects TRBV28 to TRBJ1-1; a possible D gene is TRBD1 (6 bases). The V end was cut by 5 bases, the J end by 0 bases, with 22 bases between. Germline V gene lookup returns CDR1 MDHEN and CDR2 SYDVKM. The CDR3 loop spans 18 amino acids. The DNA for the CDR3 is TGTGCCAGCAGTCCCGGGGGCAGGGGTCGACCTATGAACACTGAAGCTTTCTTT. It specifies CASSPGGRGRPMNTEAFF.

The J gene is TRBJ1-1, the V gene TRBV29-1, with D possibly TRBD1 on 5 matching bases. The CDR3 is made up of 12 amino acids. Germline V gene data show CDR1 as SQVTM and CDR2 as ANQGSEA. The V and J ends lost 7 bases and 4 bases respectively, with 13 bases between them. CDR3 sequence: CSGRQIGTEAFF. In DNA form, the CDR3 reads TGCAGCGGCCGACAGATAGGCACTGAAGCTTTCTTT.

This clone was counted only a few times. The chain recombines TRBV28 with TRBJ2-5; 8 positions agree with TRBD1. J gave up 3 bases and V 6 bases, and 15 bases lay outside the gene matches. Germline loops: CDR1 MDHEN, CDR2 SYDVKM. The CDR3 totals 17 residues. CDR3 in amino acids: CASRDRAGKEEKETQYF. The DNA of the CDR3 is TGTGCCAGCAGGGACAGGGCGGGGAAGGAGGAAAAAGAGACCCAGTACTTC.

V gene TRBV6-5 combines with J gene TRBJ1-2; 11 nucleotides agree with TRBD1. This CDR3 is 16 amino acids long. Looked up from germline, CDR1 is MNHEY and CDR2 is SVGAGI. J gave up 4 bases and V 2 bases, and 6 bases lay outside the gene matches. The CDR3 bases are TGTGCCAGCAGTTACAAAAGGACAGGGGGCGGCTATGGCTACACCTTC. Its protein product is CASSYKRTGGGYGYTF.

The chain uses TRBV30 and TRBJ1-1; D might be TRBD1 (6 bases). The V gene's germline CDR1 is GTSNPN and CDR2 SVGIG (reference sequence). V lost 2 bases and J 1 base, leaving 14 bases between the germline ends. The CDR3 spans 15 residues. Here the CDR3 DNA reads TGTGCCTGGAGTTATTTCCCGGGACAGAACACTGAAGCTTTCTTT. Amino acids: CAWSYFPGQNTEAFF.

The V call is TRBV5-1, the J call TRBJ2-2; D is undetermined. Between the trimmed V and J ends, which lost 0 bases and 7 bases, there was a span of 13 bases. The CDR3 runs to 15 residues. Germline V gives CDR1 SGHRS, CDR2 YFSETQ. CDR3 DNA: TGCGCCAGCAGCTTGGATGTCAACGAGGACGGGGAGCTGTTTTTT. It codes for CASSLDVNEDGELFF.

The chain couples TRBV6-1 to TRBJ2-2, with TRBD1 matching 10 bases. V trimming: 2 bases; J trimming: 4 bases; junction bases outside the gene matches: 4. The CDR3 runs 16 residues. CDR1 is MNHNS and CDR2 is SASEGT in the germline V gene. The CDR3 is CASSETGQGGTGELFF. In DNA, the CDR3 is TGTGCCAGCAGTGAAACAGGACAGGGGGGCACCGGGGAGCTGTTTTTT.

The chain is built from TRBV5-4 and TRBJ1-2, with 8 bases aligning to TRBD1. This CDR3 has 19 residues. V was pared by 4 bases and J by 4 bases, with 21 bases of the junction left unmatched. Looked up from germline, CDR1 is SGHNT and CDR2 is YYREEE (reference sequence). The CDR3 nucleotides are TGTGCCAGCAGCCCTGGCGTAGGGGGCCGGGACAGGTTGTTCTATGGCTACACCTTC. Its translation is CASSPGVGGRDRLFYGYTF.

By share, this clone ranks as medium-sized. The chain employs TRBV29-1 and TRBJ1-1; unclear D gene. Trimming stripped 3 bases from V and 4 bases from J, with 9 bases between. The CDR3 totals 12 residues. Germline CDR1 reads SQVTM; CDR2 reads ANQGSEA. CDR3 in DNA: TGCAGCGTTGAGCCGGGAAGCACTGAAGCTTTCTTT. Translated, it gives CSVEPGSTEAFF.

The rearrangement uses TRBV15 and TRBJ2-5; 9 bases agree with TRBD2. The CDR3 contains 18 residues. Trimming at V came to 5 bases and at J to 2 bases, leaving 15 bases not matched to a gene. Germline CDR1 LNHNV, CDR2 YYDKDF (reference sequence). DNA of the CDR3: TGTGCCACCAGCCGCCCGTGGGGACTAGCTGAAGATCAAGAGACCCAGTACTTC. Amino acids: CATSRPWGLAEDQETQYF.

The V call is TRBV4-1, the J call TRBJ2-2; perhaps TRBD1 as D (7 bases). Between the trimmed V and J ends, which lost 3 bases and 4 bases, there was a span of 21 bases. The germline gives CDR1 MGHRA, CDR2 YSYEKL. The CDR3 covers 18 residues. CDR3 residues: CASSQRGGGQVATGELFF. CDR3 sequence (DNA): TGCGCCAGCAGCCAGAGGGGAGGAGGACAGGTCGCCACCGGGGAGCTGTTTTTT.

The chain joins TRBV27 to TRBJ2-7; 8 bases fit TRBD2. CDR3 size: 15 residues. J gave up 3 bases and V 6 bases, and 10 bases lay outside the gene matches. The germline V gene encodes CDR1 MNHEY and CDR2 SMNVEV (reference sequence). The CDR3 sequence is CASREGLGGGYEQYF. CDR3 sequence (DNA): TGTGCCAGCAGAGAGGGGCTCGGGGGGGGCTACGAGCAGTACTTC.

J is TRBJ2-1 and V is TRBV14, with 7 nucleotides matching TRBD2. The CDR3 has 23 residues. The germline CDR1 and CDR2 sequences are SGHDN and FVKESK. V was clipped by 1 base and J by 0 bases; unmatched bases: 24. The CDR3 here is CASSQGSFSPRRGDHGSYNEQFF. In nucleotides, the CDR3 is TGTGCCAGCAGCCAAGGAAGCTTCTCTCCCAGACGGGGGGACCACGGCTCCTACAATGAGCAGTTCTTC.

This chain connects TRBV6-5 to TRBJ1-1; the D gene is possibly TRBD1 (5 bases). This CDR3 comprises 16 residues. Trimming pared 0 bases from V and 1 base from J, leaving 12 bases between. The germline gives CDR1 MNHEY, CDR2 SVGAGI. In DNA, the CDR3 is TGTGCCAGCAGTTACTCGGTACTCGGACAGAACACTGAAGCTTTCTTT. It translates to CASSYSVLGQNTEAFF.

The V and J genes are TRBV7-9 and TRBJ2-5; the D gene is possibly TRBD1 (5 bases). Germline V lookup: CDR1 SEHNR, CDR2 FQNEAQ (reference sequence). The V end was cut by 7 bases, the J end by 3 bases, with 15 bases between. CDR3 length equals 14 residues. In DNA form, the CDR3 reads TGTGCCAGCACCCGCGACAGATATGAAGAGACCCAGTACTTC. Protein sequence: CASTRDRYEETQYF.

The V gene is TRBV18, the J gene TRBJ2-3, with 8 bases lining up with TRBD1. In germline, CDR1 is KGHSH, CDR2 LQKENI. The CDR3 contains 18 residues. The V and J ends lost 3 bases and 0 bases, in that order; junction bases with no gene match: 11. This chain's CDR3 is CASSPLGVQGASTDTQYF. The CDR3 region has the DNA TGTGCCAGCTCACCCCTCGGCGTTCAGGGGGCGAGCACAGATACGCAGTATTTT.

The V gene is TRBV6-5, the J gene TRBJ2-2, with D perhaps TRBD1 (5 bases). Germline V gene data show CDR1 as MNHEY and CDR2 as SVGAGI. Trimming took off 2 bases at V and 2 bases at J, with 9 bases between the two ends. The CDR3 has 15 residues. The DNA for the CDR3 is TGTGCCAGCAGTTACAGGGGTCTTAACACCGGGGAGCTGTTTTTT. Its protein is CASSYRGLNTGELFF.

The V and J genes are TRBV7-2 and TRBJ1-1; a possible D gene is TRBD1 (5 bases). CDR1 and CDR2 (germline): SGHTA, FQGNSA. The CDR3 spans 14 residues. Trimming cost V 1 base and J 5 bases, with 11 bases left between them. CDR3 in amino acids: CASSLEGVGTEAFF. CDR3 sequence (DNA): TGTGCCAGCAGCTTAGAAGGGGTCGGGACTGAAGCTTTCTTT.

V and J are TRBV11-2 and TRBJ2-3; D may be TRBD1 or TRBD2 (5 bases each). V gave up 2 bases and J gave up 6 bases, with 12 bases separating them. Per germline, CDR1 SGHAT and CDR2 FQNNGV. The CDR3 consists of 14 residues. The CDR3 sequence is CASSLWTGTDTQYF. The CDR3 nucleotides are TGTGCCAGCAGCTTATGGACGGGGACCGATACGCAGTATTTT. Full variable domain (missing parts from reference TRBV11-2 and TRBJ2-3): EAGVAQSPRYKIIEKRQSVAFWCNPISGHATLYWYQQILGQGPKLLIQFQNNGVVDDSQLPKDRFSAERLKGVDSTLKIQPAKLEDSAVYLCASSLWTGTDTQYFGPGTRLTVL.

The chain couples TRBV4-1 to TRBJ2-7, with 7 bases matching TRBD1. From germline, CDR1 is MGHRA and CDR2 YSYEKL. CDR3 size: 17 residues. The CDR3 protein is CASSQGGRGGRTYEQYV. The DNA of the CDR3 is TGCGCCAGCAGTCAAGGGGGCCGAGGAGGCCGCACCTACGAGCAGTACGTC.

This clone was counted once. V usage is TRBV5-6 and J usage is TRBJ2-1, with D perhaps matching TRBD2 (6 bases). The V end lost 3 bases, the J end lost 2 bases, and 9 bases lay between the germline ends. The CDR3 covers 14 residues. Germline V gives CDR1 SGHDT, CDR2 YYEEEE. DNA of the CDR3: TGTGCCAGCAGCTCGGGGGTACCCTACAATGAGCAGTTCTTC. As protein: CASSSGVPYNEQFF.

Only a few counts were recorded for this clone. The chain employs TRBV2 and TRBJ2-5; perhaps TRBD1 as D (6 bases). This CDR3 region has 14 residues. Trimming cost V 6 bases and J 2 bases, with 13 bases left between them. Germline values: CDR1 SNHLY, CDR2 FYNNEI. This CDR3 reads CASRQGYEQETQYF. CDR3 DNA sequence: TGTGCCAGCAGACAGGGTTATGAACAAGAGACCCAGTACTTC. Looking up the rest from reference TRBV2 and TRBJ2-5 gives the full variable domain: EPEVTQTPSHQVTQMGQEVILRCVPISNHLYFYWYRQILGQKVEFLVSFYNNEISEKSEIFDDQFSVERPDGSNFTLKIRSTKLEDSAMYFCASRQGYEQETQYFGPGTRLLVL.

The chain uses TRBV15 and TRBJ1-4; 7 bases align to TRBD1. Germline-derived CDR1 and CDR2 are LNHNV and YYDKDF (reference sequence). This CDR3 has 14 residues. The junction had 1 base not matched to a gene; V was cut back by 0 bases and J by 6 bases. The CDR3 DNA reads as TGTGCCACCAGCAGAGACAGGGGGTATGAAAAACTGTTTTTT. Its translation: CATSRDRGYEKLFF.

The chain carries TRBV19 and TRBJ2-1, with TRBD2 matching over 7 bases. The V and J ends lost 1 base and 5 bases, in that order; junction bases with no gene match: 5. The length of the CDR3 is 15 residues. Per the germline V gene, CDR1 is LNHDA and CDR2 is SQIVND (reference sequence). The DNA for the CDR3 is TGTGCCAGTAGTATAGGGCTAGCGGAAAACAATGAGCAGTTCTTC. It encodes CASSIGLAENNEQFF.

The gene calls are TRBV7-6 and TRBJ2-2; D ambiguous. Germline CDR1 and CDR2: SGHVS and FNYEAQ. With 3 bases removed from V and 7 bases from J, the gap between germline ends came to 15 bases. This CDR3 has 15 amino acids. The CDR3 is CASSLGVWQFGELFF. In DNA, the CDR3 is TGTGCCAGCAGCTTGGGTGTTTGGCAGTTCGGGGAGCTGTTTTTT. Looking up the rest from reference TRBV7-6 and TRBJ2-2 gives the full variable domain: GAGVSQSPRYKVTKRGQDVALRCDPISGHVSLYWYRQALGQGPEFLTYFNYEAQQDKSGLPNDRFSAERPEGSISTLTIQRTEQRDSAMYRCASSLGVWQFGELFFGEGSRLTVL.

This clone is judged medium-sized (0.01 to 0.1%). The V gene is TRBV9, the J gene TRBJ2-3; D is possibly TRBD1 (5 bases). The V gene's germline CDR1 is SGDLS and CDR2 YYNGEE. Trimming left V 0 bases short and J 0 bases short, with 8 bases between. The CDR3 contains 15 residues. The CDR3 DNA sequence: TGTGCCAGCAGCGTAGGGACACTAAGCACAGATACGCAGTATTTT. Amino acids: CASSVGTLSTDTQYF.